What follows are 7 T cell receptor beta chains derived from one specimen sequenced in a study of cytomegalovirus exposure and HLA in healthy donors. The PCR had 60 Vbeta and 13 Jbeta primers. The method was immunoSEQ multiplex PCR; TCRdb's version includes in-frame clones alone and lacks a portion of them. The table lists about 160,000 clones, 63% of them singletons. Sequenced: PBMCs. The receptors originated from a woman aged 60-75 years in good health and CMV-seropositive.

The gene calls are TRBV18 and TRBJ2-1; D is uncertain. From germline, CDR1 is KGHSH and CDR2 LQKENI. V lost 5 bases and J lost 10, with 15 bases in between. The CDR3 runs 13 residues. The CDR3 region is CASSTIGTEEQFF. CDR3 in DNA: TGTGCCAGCTCAACTATAGGAACGGAAGAGCAGTTCTTC.

The chain recombines TRBV6-1 with TRBJ2-7; 8 nucleotides line up with TRBD2. The CDR3 has 14 amino acids. J was trimmed by 1 base and V by 7 bases; bases with no gene match: 6. Per germline, CDR1 MNHNS and CDR2 SASEGT. The CDR3 nucleotides read TGTGCCAGCATTCGGAGCGGGAGTTCCTACGAGCAGTACTTC. Protein: CASIRSGSSYEQYF.

The J gene is TRBJ1-1, the V gene TRBV6-5; D is possibly TRBD1 (6 bases). This CDR3 has 16 amino acids. Trimming removed 4 bases from V and 4 bases from J, with 19 bases in between. Germline V gene sequence: CDR1 MNHEY, CDR2 SVGAGI. The CDR3 here is CASSFSGARGVTEAFF. In nucleotides, the CDR3 is TGTGCCAGCAGTTTTTCAGGGGCCCGAGGAGTCACTGAAGCTTTCTTT.

The table lists this clone with a few counts. This rearrangement joins TRBV4-1 to TRBJ1-1; D is undetermined. V lost 0 bases and J lost 0, with 20 bases in between. The germline V gene encodes CDR1 MGHRA and CDR2 YSYEKL. The CDR3 covers 19 residues. The CDR3 loop reads CASSQDPRQIRDLNTEAFF. CDR3 bases: TGCGCCAGCAGCCAAGATCCCCGGCAGATCCGAGACTTGAACACTGAAGCTTTCTTT.

The table lists this clone with a few counts. The V call is TRBV10-3, the J call TRBJ2-6; D call uncertain. The germline V gene encodes CDR1 ENHRY and CDR2 SYGVKD. The CDR3 has 15 amino acids. V was pared by 1 base and J by 0 bases, with 4 bases between. CDR3 sequence reads: CAISEYSSGANVLTF. Here the CDR3 DNA reads TGTGCCATCAGTGAGTATAGCTCTGGGGCCAACGTCCTGACTTTC.

The chain has TRBV18 and TRBJ1-1; 7 bases fit TRBD1. J lost 4 bases, V lost 1 base, and 12 bases had no gene match. The germline gives CDR1 KGHSH, CDR2 LQKENI. There are 17 residues in the CDR3. The CDR3 DNA reads as TGTGCCAGCTCACCACGTTCATTGGGACAGTCCGCCACTGAAGCTTTCTTT. Amino acid sequence: CASSPRSLGQSATEAFF.

J is TRBJ2-3 and V is TRBV6-4; 8 bases are a match to TRBD2. The CDR3 loop spans 16 amino acids. The J segment lost 4 bases and the V segment lost 0 bases, leaving 6 bases of the junction unmatched. Germline values: CDR1 MRHNA, CDR2 SNTAGT. The CDR3 DNA reads as TGTGCCAGCAGTGACTCGAGCGGGAGTAGTTCAGATACGCAGTATTTT. This encodes CASSDSSGSSSDTQYF.